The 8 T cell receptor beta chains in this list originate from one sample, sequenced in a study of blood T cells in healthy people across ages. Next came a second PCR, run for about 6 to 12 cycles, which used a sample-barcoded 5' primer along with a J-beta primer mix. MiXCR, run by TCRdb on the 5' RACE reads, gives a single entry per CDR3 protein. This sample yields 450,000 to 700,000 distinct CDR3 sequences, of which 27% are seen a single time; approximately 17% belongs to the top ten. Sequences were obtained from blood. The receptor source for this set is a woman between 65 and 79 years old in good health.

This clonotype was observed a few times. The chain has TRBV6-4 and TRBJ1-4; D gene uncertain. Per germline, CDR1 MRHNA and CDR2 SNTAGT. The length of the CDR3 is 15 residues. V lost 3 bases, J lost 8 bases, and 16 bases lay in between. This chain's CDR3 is CASSEFWGTDEKLFF. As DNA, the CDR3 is TGTGCCAGCAGTGAATTTTGGGGTACAGACGAAAAACTGTTTTTT.

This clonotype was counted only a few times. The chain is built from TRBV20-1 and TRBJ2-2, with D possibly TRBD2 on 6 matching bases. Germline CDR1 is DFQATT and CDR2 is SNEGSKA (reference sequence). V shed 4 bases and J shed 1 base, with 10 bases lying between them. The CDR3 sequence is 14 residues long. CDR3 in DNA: TGCAGTGCTACCCGACTAGTGAACACCGGGGAGCTGTTTTTT. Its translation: CSATRLVNTGELFF.

The CDR3 coding sequence is TGTGCCATCAGTTCAGATTCAGAGACCCAGTACTTC. Its protein product is CAISSDSETQYF. The rearrangement uses TRBV10-3 and TRBJ2-5; D gene unclear. The germline CDR1 and CDR2 sequences are ENHRY and SYGVKD. V was pared by 5 bases and J by 4 bases, with 8 bases between. The CDR3 totals 12 residues.

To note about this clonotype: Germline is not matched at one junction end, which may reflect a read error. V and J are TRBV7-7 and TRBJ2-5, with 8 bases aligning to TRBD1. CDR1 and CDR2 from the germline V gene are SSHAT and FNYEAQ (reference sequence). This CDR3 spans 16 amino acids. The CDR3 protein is CASSLEGQARQETQYF. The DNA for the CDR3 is TGTGCTAGCAGCTTAGAGGGACAGGCCCGTCAAGAGACCCAGTACTTC.

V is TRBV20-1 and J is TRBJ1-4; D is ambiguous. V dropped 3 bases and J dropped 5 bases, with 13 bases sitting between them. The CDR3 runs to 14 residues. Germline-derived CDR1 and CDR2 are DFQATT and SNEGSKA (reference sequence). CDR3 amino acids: CSASLGIANEKLFF. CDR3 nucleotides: TGCAGTGCTAGTTTGGGGATTGCAAATGAAAAACTGTTTTTT.

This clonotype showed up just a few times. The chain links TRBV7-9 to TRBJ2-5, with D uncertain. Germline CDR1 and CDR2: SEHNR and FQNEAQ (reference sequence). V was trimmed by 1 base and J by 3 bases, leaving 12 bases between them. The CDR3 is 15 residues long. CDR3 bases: TGTGCCAGCAGCTTAGAACTGGGTGTAGAAGAGACCCAGTACTTC. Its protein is CASSLELGVEETQYF.

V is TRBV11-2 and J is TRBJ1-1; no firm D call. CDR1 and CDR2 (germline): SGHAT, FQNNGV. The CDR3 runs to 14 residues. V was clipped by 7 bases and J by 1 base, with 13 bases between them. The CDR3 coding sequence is TGTGCCAGCACCTTTTCTGCCAAGAACACTGAAGCTTTCTTT. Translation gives CASTFSAKNTEAFF.

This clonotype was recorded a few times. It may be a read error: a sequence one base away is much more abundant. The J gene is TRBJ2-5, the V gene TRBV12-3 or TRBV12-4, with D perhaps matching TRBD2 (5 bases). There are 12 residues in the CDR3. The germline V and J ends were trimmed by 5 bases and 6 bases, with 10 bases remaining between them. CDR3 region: CASSPGTQTQYF. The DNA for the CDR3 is TGTGCCAGCAGTCCGGGAACTCAGACCCAGTACTTC.